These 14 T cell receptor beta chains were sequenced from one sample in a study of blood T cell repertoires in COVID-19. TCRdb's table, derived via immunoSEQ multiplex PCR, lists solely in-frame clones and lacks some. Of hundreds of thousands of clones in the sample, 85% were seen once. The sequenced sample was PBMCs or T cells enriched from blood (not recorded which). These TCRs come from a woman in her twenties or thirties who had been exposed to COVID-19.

Written as DNA, the CDR3 is TGTGCCAGAAGCTTGTGGGGACAGACCTCCTACGAGCAGTACTTC. This encodes CARSLWGQTSYEQYF. This sequence joins TRBV5-3 and TRBJ2-7; 7 bases fit TRBD1. TRBV5-3 carries the ORF label, with uncertain function. The CDR3 is made up of 15 amino acids. J was trimmed by 0 bases and V by 1 base; bases with no gene match: 4.

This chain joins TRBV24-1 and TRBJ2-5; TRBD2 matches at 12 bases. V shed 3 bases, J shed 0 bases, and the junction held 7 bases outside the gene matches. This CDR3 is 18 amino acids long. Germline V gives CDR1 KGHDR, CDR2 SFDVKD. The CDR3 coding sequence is TGTGCCACCAGTGATCCTCTTTCTAGCGGGAGGGACCAAGAGACCCAGTACTTC. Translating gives CATSDPLSSGRDQETQYF.

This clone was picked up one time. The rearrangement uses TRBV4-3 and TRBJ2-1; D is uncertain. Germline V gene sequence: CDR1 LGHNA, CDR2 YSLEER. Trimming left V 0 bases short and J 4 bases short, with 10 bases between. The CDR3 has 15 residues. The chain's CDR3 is CASSQDRLPYNEQFF. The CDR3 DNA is TGCGCCAGCAGCCAAGATAGACTCCCTTACAATGAGCAGTTCTTC.

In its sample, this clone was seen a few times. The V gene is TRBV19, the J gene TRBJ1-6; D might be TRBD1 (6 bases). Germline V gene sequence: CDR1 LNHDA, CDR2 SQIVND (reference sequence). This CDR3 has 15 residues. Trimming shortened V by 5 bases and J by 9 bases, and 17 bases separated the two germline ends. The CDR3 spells CASSYSAGASSPLHF. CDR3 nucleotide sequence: TGTGCCAGTAGTTATTCGGCGGGGGCAAGTTCACCCCTCCACTTT.

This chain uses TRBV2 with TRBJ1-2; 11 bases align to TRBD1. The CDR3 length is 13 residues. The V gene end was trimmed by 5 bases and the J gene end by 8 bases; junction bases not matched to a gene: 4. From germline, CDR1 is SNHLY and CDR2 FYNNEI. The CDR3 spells CASSRTGGEGYTF. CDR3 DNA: TGTGCCAGCAGTCGGACAGGGGGCGAGGGCTACACCTTC. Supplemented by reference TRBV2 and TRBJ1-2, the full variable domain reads EPEVTQTPSHQVTQMGQEVILRCVPISNHLYFYWYRQILGQKVEFLVSFYNNEISEKSEIFDDQFSVERPDGSNFTLKIRSTKLEDSAMYFCASSRTGGEGYTFGSGTRLTVV.

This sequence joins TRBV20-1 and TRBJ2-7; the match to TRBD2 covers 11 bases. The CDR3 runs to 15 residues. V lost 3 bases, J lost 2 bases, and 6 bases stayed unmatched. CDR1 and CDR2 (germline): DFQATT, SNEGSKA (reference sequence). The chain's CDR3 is CSASSGRENPYEQYF. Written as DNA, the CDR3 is TGCAGTGCTAGTAGCGGGAGGGAGAACCCCTACGAGCAGTACTTC.

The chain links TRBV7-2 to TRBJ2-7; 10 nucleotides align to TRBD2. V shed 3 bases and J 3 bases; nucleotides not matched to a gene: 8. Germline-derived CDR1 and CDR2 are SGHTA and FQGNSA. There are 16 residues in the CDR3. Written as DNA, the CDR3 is TGTGCCAGCAGCTTTAGCGGGAGGCATCCAGGCTACGAGCAGTACTTC. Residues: CASSFSGRHPGYEQYF.

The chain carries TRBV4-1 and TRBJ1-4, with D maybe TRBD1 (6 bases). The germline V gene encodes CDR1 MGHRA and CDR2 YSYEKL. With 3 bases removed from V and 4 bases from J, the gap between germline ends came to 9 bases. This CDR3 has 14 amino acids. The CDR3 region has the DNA TGCGCCAGCAGCCAGACAGGACTTAATGAAAAACTGTTTTTT. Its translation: CASSQTGLNEKLFF.

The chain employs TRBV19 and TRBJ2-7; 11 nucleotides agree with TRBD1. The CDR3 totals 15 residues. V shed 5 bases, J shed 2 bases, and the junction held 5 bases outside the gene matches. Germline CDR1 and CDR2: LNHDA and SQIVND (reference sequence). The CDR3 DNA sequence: TGTGCCAGTAGTCCCGGACAGGGGGCAACCTACGAGCAGTACTTC. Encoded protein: CASSPGQGATYEQYF.

The DNA for the CDR3 is TGTGCCAGCAGCCCCACACGGAACACTGAAGCTTTCTTT. Protein: CASSPTRNTEAFF. The V gene is TRBV5-5, the J gene TRBJ1-1; D remains unclear. The CDR3 is made up of 13 amino acids. Between the trimmed V and J ends, which lost 4 bases and 1 base, there was a span of 8 bases. Germline-derived CDR1 and CDR2 are SGHKS and YYEKEE (reference sequence).

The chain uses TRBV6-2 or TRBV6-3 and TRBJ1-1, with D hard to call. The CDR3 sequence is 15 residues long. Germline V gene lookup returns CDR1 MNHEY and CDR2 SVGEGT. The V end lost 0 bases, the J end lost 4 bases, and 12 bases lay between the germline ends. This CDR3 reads CASSYSRALGTEAFF. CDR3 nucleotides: TGTGCCAGCAGTTACTCGAGGGCACTAGGCACTGAAGCTTTCTTT.

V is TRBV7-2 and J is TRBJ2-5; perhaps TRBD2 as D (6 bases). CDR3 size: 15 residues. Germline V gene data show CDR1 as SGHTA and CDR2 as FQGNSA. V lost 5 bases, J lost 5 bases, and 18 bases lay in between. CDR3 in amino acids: CASSRLGGIGETQYF. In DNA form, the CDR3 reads TGTGCCAGCAGCCGGTTAGGAGGGATCGGGGAGACCCAGTACTTC. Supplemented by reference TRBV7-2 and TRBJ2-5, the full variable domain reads GAGVSQSPSNKVTEKGKDVELRCDPISGHTALYWYRQSLGQGLEFLIYFQGNSAPDKSGLPSDRFSAERTGGSVSTLTIQRTQQEDSAVYLCASSRLGGIGETQYFGPGTRLLVL.

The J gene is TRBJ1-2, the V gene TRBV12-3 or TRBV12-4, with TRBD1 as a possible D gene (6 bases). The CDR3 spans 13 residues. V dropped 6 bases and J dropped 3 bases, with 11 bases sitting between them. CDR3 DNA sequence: TGTGCCAGCAGCCGACGGACAGACTATGGCTACACCTTC. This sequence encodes CASSRRTDYGYTF.

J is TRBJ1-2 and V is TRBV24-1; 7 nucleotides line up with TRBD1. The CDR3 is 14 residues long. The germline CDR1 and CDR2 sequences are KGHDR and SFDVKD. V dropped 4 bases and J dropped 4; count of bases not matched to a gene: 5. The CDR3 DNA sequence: TGTGCCACCAGTGAATCCACAGGGGCCTATGGCTACACCTTC. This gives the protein CATSESTGAYGYTF.